This T cell receptor beta chain was obtained from a study of control samples from healthy donors and cancer patients. This clone was detected only a few times. Profiling relied on immunoSEQ multiplex PCR, and the TCRdb table lists in-frame clones only, not all of them. The data hold some 200,000 clones, with approximately 92% observed a single time. The CDR3 totals 13 residues. Germline CDR1 GTSNPN, CDR2 SVGIG (reference sequence). V was trimmed by 4 bases and J by 8 bases, leaving 15 bases between them. The chain is built from TRBV30 and TRBJ1-3, with TRBD1 as a possible D gene (5 bases). Source material: blood. This TCR was recovered from a man younger than 35 in good health. The CDR3 DNA reads as TGTGCCTGGAATACTCAGGGAAGGGACACCATATATTTT. Its translation: CAWNTQGRDTIYF.